Shown below are 22 T cell receptor beta chains from a single sample sequenced in a study of cytomegalovirus exposure and HLA in healthy donors (dated 2017 in TCRdb). The library was generated by the immunoSEQ multiplex PCR assay. The multiplex PCR relied on a mix of 60 forward primers for TCR Vbeta segments and 13 reverse primers for TCR Jbeta segments. TCRdb retrieved this table from immuneACCESS and kept in-frame rearrangements only. Not all clones are present; in checked studies, unresolved V genes account for under half, and no reason is known for the remainder. The sample profile shows around 97,000 clones; over 8% of them were found once. Jointly, the top ten make up roughly 4.7% of the sample. Sequencing used PBMCs. The receptor set was obtained from a man aged 50-60 years in good health and CMV-seropositive.

This clone was counted a few times. V and J are TRBV19 and TRBJ1-5; the match to TRBD1 covers 11 bases. This CDR3 has 21 amino acids. V was pared by 1 base and J by 2 bases, with 16 bases of the junction left unmatched. Germline assignment: CDR1 LNHDA and CDR2 SQIVND (reference sequence). The CDR3 reads CASSIARRDRGTYWGNQPQHF. CDR3 in DNA: TGTGCCAGTAGTATAGCCCGCCGGGACAGGGGGACCTACTGGGGCAATCAGCCCCAGCATTTT.

The chain combines TRBV11-1 with TRBJ2-5, with D maybe TRBD1 (5 bases). Trimming removed 2 bases at V and 5 bases at J, with 9 bases between. Germline V CDR1 and CDR2: SGHAT, FQDESV (reference sequence). The CDR3 consists of 13 residues. CDR3 sequence reads: CASSLIGDETQYF. DNA of the CDR3: TGTGCCAGCAGCTTAATAGGGGATGAGACCCAGTACTTC.

This clone was seen a handful of times. The chain joins TRBV5-1 to TRBJ1-2; TRBD1 might be the D (6 bases). Germline CDR1 and CDR2: SGHRS and YFSETQ. The CDR3 is 15 residues long. Trimming shortened V by 5 bases and J by 4 bases, and 18 bases separated the two germline ends. The CDR3 loop reads CASSTGSPQLYGYTF. The CDR3 DNA reads TGCGCCAGCAGTACAGGGTCCCCTCAACTCTATGGCTACACCTTC.

V gene TRBV29-1 combines with J gene TRBJ2-2; D might be TRBD2 (5 bases). The CDR3 loop spans 14 amino acids. CDR1 SQVTM and CDR2 ANQGSEA come from the germline V gene. Deletions cut 3 bases from V and 4 bases from J, with 12 bases between. This chain's CDR3 is CSVDWRAGTGELFF. CDR3 coding DNA: TGCAGCGTTGACTGGCGGGCCGGCACCGGGGAGCTGTTTTTT.

This clone has more than one count but fewer than ten. The rearrangement links TRBV14 to TRBJ2-1, with 10 nucleotides matching TRBD2. This CDR3 has 15 residues. Germline assignment: CDR1 SGHDN and CDR2 FVKESK. V was clipped by 6 bases and J by 4 bases; unmatched bases: 6. The CDR3 protein is CASSQTSGPYNEQFF. Here the CDR3 DNA reads TGTGCCAGCAGTCAGACTAGCGGGCCTTACAATGAGCAGTTCTTC.

Only a few counts were recorded for this clone. The rearrangement joins TRBV19 to TRBJ2-7; a possible D gene is TRBD2 (5 bases). This CDR3 spans 16 amino acids. With 2 bases removed from V and 5 bases from J, the gap between germline ends came to 19 bases. The germline V gene encodes CDR1 LNHDA and CDR2 SQIVND (reference sequence). In DNA, the CDR3 is TGTGCCAGTAGTATAATAGCGACCGCTGCTTTAGACGAGCAGTACTTC. Amino acids: CASSIIATAALDEQYF.

V usage is TRBV6-5 and J usage is TRBJ2-2; the match to TRBD1 covers 9 bases. Trimming took 6 bases from V and 3 from J; bases not matched to a gene: 2. CDR3 size: 14 residues. From germline, CDR1 is MNHEY and CDR2 SVGAGI. The CDR3 spells CASSRDRDTGELFF. The CDR3 nucleotides are TGTGCCAGCAGCCGGGACAGGGACACCGGGGAGCTGTTTTTT.

V and J are TRBV10-3 and TRBJ2-1, with 9 bases matching TRBD1. CDR1 ENHRY and CDR2 SYGVKD come from the germline V gene. The CDR3 runs to 13 residues. V shed 5 bases and J 7 bases; nucleotides not matched to a gene: 3. CDR3 amino acids: CAISRTGENEQFF. The CDR3 bases are TGTGCCATCAGTCGGACAGGGGAGAATGAGCAGTTCTTC.

This clone was seen only a few times. The J gene is TRBJ1-5, the V gene TRBV9; 8 nucleotides match TRBD1. The CDR3 is made up of 15 amino acids. The junction had 7 bases not matched to a gene; V was cut back by 2 bases and J by 6 bases. Germline loops: CDR1 SGDLS, CDR2 YYNGEE. CDR3 protein: CASSVSGQGGQPQHF. CDR3 coding DNA: TGTGCCAGCAGCGTTTCTGGACAGGGTGGTCAGCCCCAGCATTTT. Using reference TRBV9 and TRBJ1-5 for the parts outside the CDR3, the full variable domain is DSGVTQTPKHLITATGQRVTLRCSPRSGDLSVYWYQQSLDQGLQFLIQYYNGEERAKGNILERFSAQQFPDLHSELNLSSLELGDSALYFCASSVSGQGGQPQHFGDGTRLSIL.

V is TRBV6-6 and J is TRBJ1-2; possibly TRBD1 for D (5 bases). The CDR3 extends over 13 amino acids. Per the germline V gene, CDR1 is MNHNY and CDR2 is SVGAGI (reference sequence). V lost 8 bases to trimming and J lost 4 bases, with 14 bases between them. The CDR3 loop reads CASGRDAAYGYTF. As DNA, the CDR3 is TGTGCCAGCGGGCGGGACGCAGCCTATGGCTACACCTTC.

This clone appeared a few times. V is TRBV28 and J is TRBJ2-7; the D gene is possibly TRBD1 (5 bases). V was cut by 4 bases and J by 5 bases, with 21 bases left in between. The length of the CDR3 is 16 residues. The germline gives CDR1 MDHEN, CDR2 SYDVKM. CDR3 nucleotides: TGTGCCAGCAGTTCCCTCCGTCAGGGAAGATTACACGAGCAGTACTTC. Its protein product is CASSSLRQGRLHEQYF.

This clone was seen only once. The gene calls are TRBV19 and TRBJ1-4; no clear D. CDR1 LNHDA and CDR2 SQIVND come from the germline V gene (reference sequence). Trimming cost V 1 base and J 0 bases, with 6 bases left between them. The CDR3 runs to 15 residues. Here the CDR3 DNA reads TGTGCCAGTAGTATAGTCGGTGCAACTAATGAAAAACTGTTTTTT. It translates to CASSIVGATNEKLFF.

There are a few counts of this clone. In nucleotides, the CDR3 is TGTGCCAGTACCCCCCGTAACAGAGAAAACACCGGGGAGCTGTTTTTT. Its translation is CASTPRNRENTGELFF. The genes are TRBV19 and TRBJ2-2; no clear D. Trimming took 7 bases from V and 2 from J, leaving 17 bases between them. CDR3 length equals 16 residues. In germline, CDR1 is LNHDA, CDR2 SQIVND (reference sequence).

V gene TRBV10-3 combines with J gene TRBJ1-2; D uncertain. This CDR3 has 12 residues. V gave up 3 bases and J gave up 4 bases, with 6 bases separating them. Germline CDR1 and CDR2: ENHRY and SYGVKD. CDR3 bases: TGTGCCATCAGTGACATACTCTATGGCTACACCTTC. Translating gives CAISDILYGYTF.

This clone was found many times. The chain employs TRBV9 and TRBJ2-1, with TRBD2 matching 10 bases. The germline V gene has CDR1 SGDLS and CDR2 YYNGEE. The CDR3 has 16 amino acids. Trimming at V came to 1 base and at J to 6 bases, leaving 7 bases not matched to a gene. The CDR3 DNA sequence: TGTGCCAGCAGCGTACTAGCGGGAGCCCAACCCAATGAGCAGTTCTTC. Translating it yields CASSVLAGAQPNEQFF.

The rearrangement links TRBV5-6 to TRBJ2-4; the D gene is possibly TRBD2 (6 bases). The V gene lost 3 bases and the J gene lost 11 bases, with 33 bases spanning the gap. The germline gives CDR1 SGHDT, CDR2 YYEEEE. This CDR3 has 19 residues. The CDR3 bases are TGTGCCAGCAGCTGGGCCTCAACTTCCGTAGCGGCAAAAAGGAGTGTTCAGTACTTC. Protein: CASSWASTSVAAKRSVQYF.

The chain joins TRBV18 to TRBJ1-1; D may be TRBD1 (6 bases). This CDR3 has 13 amino acids. Germline assignment: CDR1 KGHSH and CDR2 LQKENI. V lost 6 bases and J lost 3, with 11 bases in between. The CDR3 loop is CASSPGQHTEAFF. As DNA, the CDR3 is TGTGCCAGCTCCCCCGGACAGCACACTGAAGCTTTCTTT. The full variable domain, rest sourced from reference TRBV18 and TRBJ1-1, is NAGVMQNPRHLVRRRGQEARLRCSPMKGHSHVYWYRQLPEEGLKFMVYLQKENIIDESGMPKERFSAEFPKEGPSILRIQQVVRGDSAAYFCASSPGQHTEAFFGQGTRLTVV.

The rearrangement uses TRBV6-5 and TRBJ2-7; 10 bases are shared with TRBD2. This CDR3 contains 14 residues. V dropped 9 bases and J dropped 4; count of bases not matched to a gene: 9. Looked up from germline, CDR1 is MNHEY and CDR2 is SVGAGI. The CDR3 DNA reads as TGTGCCAGTCGGGGGCTAGCGGGAGAGTACGAGCAGTACTTC. Its translation: CASRGLAGEYEQYF.

This clone qualifies as medium-sized. CDR3: CASSLGTSEYF. CDR3 nucleotide sequence: TGTGCCAGCAGTCTTGGGACTAGCGAGTACTTC. The rearrangement links TRBV6-6 to TRBJ2-7; 10 positions agree with TRBD2. With V trimmed by 5 bases and J by 11 bases, 3 bases remained unmatched. The CDR3 is made up of 11 amino acids. Germline V gene data show CDR1 as MNHNY and CDR2 as SVGAGI (reference sequence).

V gene TRBV5-5 combines with J gene TRBJ1-1, with TRBD1 identical over 11 bases. J gave up 4 bases and V 5 bases, and 7 bases lay outside the gene matches. CDR1 and CDR2 (germline): SGHKS, YYEKEE (reference sequence). The CDR3 is 15 amino acids. The CDR3 sequence: CASRPGQGVGTEAFF. The CDR3 DNA reads TGTGCCAGCAGACCGGGACAGGGGGTGGGCACTGAAGCTTTCTTT.

This clone was counted between two and nine times. V usage is TRBV5-6 and J usage is TRBJ1-3; TRBD1 might be the D (5 bases). The CDR3 covers 17 residues. Germline loops: CDR1 SGHDT, CDR2 YYEEEE. Between the trimmed V and J ends, which lost 0 bases and 0 bases, there was a span of 13 bases. As DNA, the CDR3 is TGTGCCAGCAGCTTGGTGCGACAGTCAGGCTCTGGAAACACCATATATTTT. Its protein product is CASSLVRQSGSGNTIYF.

The chain links TRBV15 to TRBJ1-3; TRBD1 might be the D (5 bases). Looked up from germline, CDR1 is LNHNV and CDR2 is YYDKDF (reference sequence). CDR3 length: 15 amino acids. V lost 3 bases to trimming and J lost 0 bases, with 9 bases between them. Written as DNA, the CDR3 is TGTGCCACCAGCAGGACAACAGGCTCTGGAAACACCATATATTTT. It specifies CATSRTTGSGNTIYF.